The T cell receptor beta chain under discussion was sequenced for a study of blood T cells in healthy people across ages. Whole-study findings and limits: Both higher diversity and more naive CD4+ cells marked long-lived donors when set against aged donors. As age increased, TCR beta diversity per million T cells fell in a roughly linear fashion.

Then a second PCR, running roughly 7 to 11 cycles, was carried out with a sample-barcoded 5' primer and a J-beta primer mix. TCRdb re-called the 5' RACE reads with MiXCR, one entry per CDR3 protein. Here the sample spans over 600,000 distinct CDR3 sequences, around 21% being singletons. CDR3 length: 15 amino acids. Germline V lookup: CDR1 DFQATT, CDR2 SNEGSKA (reference sequence). V dropped 6 bases and J dropped 3; count of bases not matched to a gene: 9. About this clonotype: What it recognizes is unknown.

The sequence came from a man aged 70-80 years in good health. The sample was blood. V usage is TRBV20-1 and J usage is TRBJ2-7; 12 bases are shared with TRBD2. CDR3 in DNA: TGCAGTGCGCAATTCCCGGGACTAGCGGGCTACGAGCAGTACTTC. Translating it yields CSAQFPGLAGYEQYF.